The clone carrying this T cell receptor (beta chain) has at least ten counts. CDR3 size: 15 residues. The V gene's germline CDR1 is DFQATT and CDR2 SNEGSKA (reference sequence). With V trimmed by 5 bases and J by 0 bases, 9 bases remained unmatched. These data originate in a study of spatial heterogeneity in lung cancer. Stated time point: sample taken at primary tumor resection. Unsorted whole RNA samples from tumor, nontumor lung or frozen PBMC were sequenced. TCRdb re-called the 5' RACE reads with MiXCR, one entry per CDR3 protein. Altogether roughly 10,000 distinct CDR3 sequences are present, less than 4.5% being singletons, with the ten largest covering 40% to 65%.

This sequence joins TRBV20-1 and TRBJ2-5; 7 bases are a match to TRBD2. The receptor's source is a female donor with early-stage non-small cell lung cancer. The source material was PBMCs, sampled at surgery. The CDR3 DNA sequence: TGCAGTGCTGGGAGCGGGGCGACACACCAAGAGACCCAGTACTTC. This translates into CSAGSGATHQETQYF.